Shown below are 17 T cell receptor beta chains from a single sample sequenced in a study of T cells expressing NK-cell markers. No DNA is given; TCRdb re-called the 5' RACE reads and lists each CDR3 protein once. There are about 430,000 distinct CDR3 sequences in the sample, with almost 1.5% held by the top ten. The sequenced sample was blood T cells: a sorted CD56 or NKG2C T cell subset, CD4+ or CD8+ T cells, or bulk PBMC T cells (not recorded which). These TCRs come from a woman aged 45-65 years in good health.

The CDR3: CASSLEGSYNSPLHF. The chain joins TRBV7-8 to TRBJ1-6. CDR1 is SGHVS, CDR2 FQNEAQ, per germline. This CDR3 is 15 amino acids long.

The chain uses TRBV7-2 and TRBJ2-3; TCRdb's D gene call, TRBD2, goes unchecked for lack of DNA. Germline V gene data show CDR1 as SGHTA and CDR2 as FQGNSA. This CDR3 comprises 16 residues. The chain's CDR3 is CASSLARAPNTDTQYF.

V is TRBV10-3 and J is TRBJ1-2. This CDR3 is built from 13 residues. Germline assignment: CDR1 ENHRY and CDR2 SYGVKD. The CDR3 region is CAISESSSYGYTF.

The chain's CDR3 is CASSSPSSSNTIYF. The chain recombines TRBV7-9 with TRBJ1-3. The germline V gene encodes CDR1 SEHNR and CDR2 FQNEAQ (reference sequence). The CDR3 has 14 amino acids.

The chain joins TRBV4-2 to TRBJ2-1; TCRdb picks TRBD2, but there is no DNA to check that call. Germline CDR1 reads LGHNA; CDR2 reads YNFKEQ. This CDR3 contains 18 residues. The CDR3 reads CASSQESGTGSSYNEQFF.

The rearrangement joins TRBV7-9 to TRBJ2-1; the D call of TRBD1 rests on TCRdb alone, since no DNA is present to check it. CDR1 and CDR2 (germline): SEHNR, FQNEAQ (reference sequence). This CDR3 comprises 13 residues. This chain's CDR3 is CASSFRTYGEQFF.

The rearrangement links TRBV29-1 to TRBJ1-2. This CDR3 comprises 13 residues. Germline V gene sequence: CDR1 SQVTM, CDR2 ANQGSEA. The CDR3 loop reads CSVQGPTYYGYTF.

V gene TRBV12-3 or TRBV12-4 combines with J gene TRBJ2-3; TCRdb's D call, TRBD2, is unchecked because there is no DNA. The CDR3 has 15 residues. CDR3 sequence reads: CASSLYVVPTDTQYF.

The chain employs TRBV29-1 and TRBJ2-3; TCRdb's D call of TRBD2 is untestable without DNA. The CDR3 covers 14 residues. In germline, CDR1 is SQVTM, CDR2 ANQGSEA. CDR3 in amino acids: CSLPASGNADTQYF.

CDR3 amino acids: CASSQPKTGTSTDTQYF. The chain employs TRBV4-1 and TRBJ2-3. The germline gives CDR1 MGHRA, CDR2 YSYEKL. This CDR3 is 17 amino acids long.

This chain links TRBV10-3 with TRBJ2-7; TCRdb calls TRBD1, which cannot be checked without DNA. In germline, CDR1 is ENHRY, CDR2 SYGVKD. CDR3 length: 12 residues. This CDR3 reads CAIRQGPYEQYF.

The chain combines TRBV2 with TRBJ2-2; TCRdb's D gene call, TRBD2, goes unchecked for lack of DNA. The CDR3 length is 14 residues. Germline CDR1 reads SNHLY; CDR2 reads FYNNEI. The CDR3 loop is CASRGTLYTGELFF.

The chain joins TRBV27 to TRBJ2-1; TCRdb reports TRBD2, a call that lacks DNA to check it against. Germline loops: CDR1 MNHEY, CDR2 SMNVEV (reference sequence). The CDR3 is made up of 17 amino acids. CDR3: CASSPTLAGGPYNEQFF.

The V and J genes are TRBV20-1 and TRBJ2-1; the D call of TRBD2 rests on TCRdb alone, since no DNA is present to check it. The CDR3 length is 16 residues. Germline V gene lookup returns CDR1 DFQATT and CDR2 SNEGSKA (reference sequence). The CDR3: CSARTAGGLFYNEQFF.

The rearrangement uses TRBV14 and TRBJ2-1; TCRdb names TRBD1, which stays unverified in the absence of DNA. The CDR3 length is 20 residues. CDR1 and CDR2 from the germline V gene are SGHDN and FVKESK. CDR3 protein: CASSQEGRGAPNRNYNEQFF.

This chain connects TRBV20-1 to TRBJ1-1; the D gene TCRdb calls, TRBD1, cannot be checked with no DNA. The germline gives CDR1 DFQATT, CDR2 SNEGSKA (reference sequence). CDR3 size: 18 residues. CDR3 loop: CSARSPGTGRATNTEAFF.

The chain employs TRBV12-3 or TRBV12-4 and TRBJ2-2; TCRdb returns TRBD1, unconfirmable since there is no DNA. This CDR3 comprises 13 residues. The CDR3 loop reads CASRGTGTGELFF.